Each of the 26 T cell receptor beta chains below was sequenced from the same sample in a study of OX40 agonist ivuxolimab in advanced cancers. Produced via immunoSEQ multiplex PCR; TCRdb's table is partial and in-frame only. The table records tens of thousands of clones, approximately 80% of them present only once. The sample in question was CD4+ or CD8+ T cells sorted from blood, obtained in a trial of the OX40 agonist ivuxolimab. These receptors were obtained from an adult with an advanced solid tumor such as melanoma, head and neck, liver or kidney cancer.

This clone came up a few times. This chain uses TRBV7-2 with TRBJ1-1, with D maybe TRBD1 (5 bases). Trimming removed 1 base at V and 0 bases at J, with 12 bases between. CDR3 size: 16 residues. Per the germline V gene, CDR1 is SGHTA and CDR2 is FQGNSA. CDR3: CASSLGQTDLNTEAFF. As DNA, the CDR3 is TGTGCCAGCAGCTTAGGCCAGACAGATTTGAACACTGAAGCTTTCTTT.

The CDR3 loop reads CASSLRGRPQHF. The CDR3 bases are TGTGCCAGCAGCTTAAGGGGCAGGCCCCAGCATTTT. V usage is TRBV7-3 and J usage is TRBJ1-5; D may be TRBD1 (5 bases). From germline, CDR1 is SGHTA and CDR2 FQGTGA. V was shortened by 1 base and J by 9 bases, with 7 bases between the two germline ends. This CDR3 region has 12 residues.

The chain uses TRBV7-9 and TRBJ1-6; tentatively, D is TRBD1 (6 bases). From germline, CDR1 is SEHNR and CDR2 FQNEAQ (reference sequence). The CDR3 loop spans 15 amino acids. The V gene lost 7 bases and the J gene lost 9 bases, with 19 bases spanning the gap. In DNA, the CDR3 is TGTGCCAGCACCCAAACAGGGTTGATGGGTTCACCCCTCCACTTT. Its translation: CASTQTGLMGSPLHF.

The gene calls are TRBV5-8 and TRBJ2-7, with 7 bases identical to TRBD1. This CDR3 comprises 14 residues. Germline lookup yields CDR1 SGHTS and CDR2 YDEGEE. After removal of 4 bases from V and 1 base from J, the junction contained 5 bases not matched to a gene. In nucleotides, the CDR3 is TGTGCCAGCAGCAAAATACAGGGGTCCTACGAGCAGTACTTC. This encodes CASSKIQGSYEQYF.

The rearrangement links TRBV5-5 to TRBJ2-5; the D gene is possibly TRBD2 (6 bases). Germline V gene lookup returns CDR1 SGHKS and CDR2 YYEKEE (reference sequence). The CDR3 is made up of 14 amino acids. V shed 2 bases and J shed 2 bases, with 10 bases lying between them. This CDR3 is CASSLGTAQETQYF. CDR3 bases: TGTGCCAGCAGCTTAGGGACTGCTCAAGAGACCCAGTACTTC.

This chain joins TRBV18 and TRBJ2-5; 7 positions agree with TRBD1. V shed 4 bases and J 1 base; nucleotides not matched to a gene: 9. This CDR3 has 16 residues. The germline gives CDR1 KGHSH, CDR2 LQKENI. CDR3 nucleotide sequence: TGTGCCAGCTCACACCGAATTCAGGGGGTCCAAGAGACCCAGTACTTC. Its protein is CASSHRIQGVQETQYF. Using reference TRBV18 and TRBJ2-5 for the parts outside the CDR3, the full variable domain is NAGVMQNPRHLVRRRGQEARLRCSPMKGHSHVYWYRQLPEEGLKFMVYLQKENIIDESGMPKERFSAEFPKEGPSILRIQQVVRGDSAAYFCASSHRIQGVQETQYFGPGTRLLVL.

This clone was found once. This chain connects TRBV2 to TRBJ2-7; 8 bases map to TRBD1. Losses at the gene ends were 6 bases for V and 0 bases for J; bases not matched to a gene: 7. CDR1 SNHLY and CDR2 FYNNEI come from the germline V gene. There are 15 residues in the CDR3. CDR3 nucleotide sequence: TGTGCCAGCAGAGCAGGGGGCCTGGGCTCCTACGAGCAGTACTTC. It specifies CASRAGGLGSYEQYF.

The chain employs TRBV6-5 and TRBJ2-5; D call uncertain. V was clipped by 5 bases and J by 0 bases, with 4 bases between them. The CDR3 contains 12 residues. Germline loops: CDR1 MNHEY, CDR2 SVGAGI. The CDR3 reads CASSTDQETQYF. DNA for the CDR3: TGTGCCAGCAGTACGGACCAAGAGACCCAGTACTTC.

The V gene is TRBV7-9, the J gene TRBJ1-1; D gene uncertain. There are 14 residues in the CDR3. The V end was cut by 5 bases, the J end by 3 bases, with 13 bases between. Germline CDR1 and CDR2: SEHNR and FQNEAQ (reference sequence). In DNA form, the CDR3 reads TGTGCCAGCAGCCCCACAAAGATATACACTGAAGCTTTCTTT. Residues: CASSPTKIYTEAFF.

V gene TRBV7-9 combines with J gene TRBJ2-1; D call uncertain. V was shortened by 5 bases and J by 8 bases, with 25 bases between the two germline ends. CDR1 is SEHNR, CDR2 FQNEAQ, per germline (reference sequence). This CDR3 has 17 amino acids. The CDR3 reads CASSGSRSLSRIDEQFF. In DNA, the CDR3 is TGTGCCAGCAGCGGAAGCAGGAGTCTCTCGCGAATCGATGAGCAGTTCTTC.

V usage is TRBV5-1 and J usage is TRBJ2-1; 7 bases match TRBD1. V gave up 5 bases and J gave up 8 bases; unmatched junction bases: 4. Germline V gene sequence: CDR1 SGHRS, CDR2 YFSETQ. The CDR3 spans 12 residues. The chain's CDR3 is CASRRDRDEQFF. CDR3 nucleotides: TGCGCCAGCAGACGGGACAGAGATGAGCAGTTCTTC. The full variable domain, rest sourced from reference TRBV5-1 and TRBJ2-1, is KAGVTQTPRYLIKTRGQQVTLSCSPISGHRSVSWYQQTPGQGLQFLFEYFSETQRNKGNFPGRFSGRQFSNSRSEMNVSTLELGDSALYLCASRRDRDEQFFGPGTRLTVL.

This chain links TRBV5-1 with TRBJ2-3, with 12 nucleotides matching TRBD2. The CDR3 has 15 amino acids. The germline V gene has CDR1 SGHRS and CDR2 YFSETQ. J lost 5 bases, V lost 4 bases, and 5 bases had no gene match. The CDR3 DNA follows: TGCGCCAGCAGCGTGACTAGCGGGGGAGGAGATACGCAGTATTTT. Its translation is CASSVTSGGGDTQYF.

The J gene is TRBJ1-2, the V gene TRBV28, with 7 positions matching TRBD1. There are 13 residues in the CDR3. Germline V gene sequence: CDR1 MDHEN, CDR2 SYDVKM. V was pared by 7 bases and J by 8 bases, with 10 bases of the junction left unmatched. CDR3 sequence (DNA): TGTGCCAGCACCCATGGACAGGAGCTAGGCTACACCTTC. It yields the protein CASTHGQELGYTF.

The chain joins TRBV18 to TRBJ1-2; TRBD1 aligns across 9 bases. The V gene's germline CDR1 is KGHSH and CDR2 LQKENI. Trimming removed 6 bases from V and 6 bases from J; junction bases left unmatched: 5. CDR3 length: 13 amino acids. CDR3 coding DNA: TGTGCCAGCTCGGAACAGGGGGCGCATGGCTACACCTTC. Amino acid sequence: CASSEQGAHGYTF.

This rearrangement joins TRBV6-5 to TRBJ1-1; D remains unclear. V was trimmed by 3 bases and J by 5 bases, leaving 13 bases between them. The V gene's germline CDR1 is MNHEY and CDR2 SVGAGI. This CDR3 has 14 residues. CDR3 sequence (DNA): TGTGCCAGCAGTTATCGGGGAAAGAGGACTGAAGCTTTCTTT. Its protein is CASSYRGKRTEAFF.

This chain connects TRBV19 to TRBJ1-4; 7 positions match TRBD1. V shed 9 bases, J shed 0 bases, and the junction held 10 bases outside the gene matches. The CDR3 contains 16 residues. Germline values: CDR1 LNHDA, CDR2 SQIVND (reference sequence). The CDR3 here is CASTRTGVATNEKLFF. The DNA for the CDR3 is TGTGCCAGCACTCGGACAGGCGTTGCAACTAATGAAAAACTGTTTTTT.

The V gene is TRBV28, the J gene TRBJ1-2; D is perhaps TRBD1 (5 bases). In germline, CDR1 is MDHEN, CDR2 SYDVKM. The length of the CDR3 is 12 residues. Trimming took 3 bases from V and 12 from J, leaving 14 bases between them. CDR3 amino acids: CASSLKSLGDTF. CDR3 in DNA: TGTGCCAGCAGTTTGAAGAGCTTGGGGGACACCTTC.

A single count supports this clone. The chain joins TRBV28 to TRBJ2-1; the D is unclear. This CDR3 region has 12 residues. Germline V gives CDR1 MDHEN, CDR2 SYDVKM. Trimming pared 9 bases from V and 5 bases from J, leaving 11 bases between. The DNA for the CDR3 is TGTGCCAGTGCCGGGCCTAACAATGAGCAGTTCTTC. Protein sequence: CASAGPNNEQFF.

This chain uses TRBV9 with TRBJ2-7, with 10 bases identical to TRBD2. V gave up 3 bases and J gave up 3 bases; unmatched junction bases: 12. The CDR3 is 17 amino acids. Germline V gene lookup returns CDR1 SGDLS and CDR2 YYNGEE. The CDR3 nucleotides are TGTGCCAGCAGCGAGAGAGGGGATGCTAGCGGGGGCTACGAGCAGTACTTC. Protein product: CASSERGDASGGYEQYF.

J is TRBJ1-2 and V is TRBV7-8; no clear D. The germline CDR1 and CDR2 sequences are SGHVS and FQNEAQ. CDR3 size: 13 residues. Trimming took 5 bases from V and 4 from J, leaving 11 bases between them. The CDR3 protein is CASSPPTVYGYTF. The CDR3 DNA is TGTGCCAGCAGCCCACCAACCGTCTATGGCTACACCTTC.

This chain uses TRBV4-1 with TRBJ2-3; D gene ambiguous. CDR1 is MGHRA, CDR2 YSYEKL, per germline. Trimming pared 1 base from V and 5 bases from J, leaving 16 bases between. This CDR3 has 16 amino acids. The CDR3 bases are TGCGCCAGCAGCCAAGCCATCTGGTCCCGACAAGATACGCAGTATTTT. Protein product: CASSQAIWSRQDTQYF.

This clone was counted a single time. The rearrangement joins TRBV7-2 to TRBJ2-1; the match to TRBD1 covers 9 bases. From germline, CDR1 is SGHTA and CDR2 FQGNSA. V lost 3 bases to trimming and J lost 8 bases; unmatched junction nucleotides: 8. The CDR3 is 15 amino acids. CDR3 protein: CASSFSGQGFHEQFF. The CDR3 DNA sequence: TGTGCCAGCAGCTTCTCGGGACAGGGATTCCATGAGCAGTTCTTC.

The table lists this clone with a count of one. The chain joins TRBV28 to TRBJ1-6, with 11 positions matching TRBD1. Germline CDR1 and CDR2: MDHEN and SYDVKM. The CDR3 covers 15 residues. V was clipped by 6 bases and J by 10 bases; unmatched bases: 8. As DNA, the CDR3 is TGTGCCAGCAGACCCGGACAGGGGGCAGGGTCACCCCTCCACTTT. Its translation is CASRPGQGAGSPLHF. Supplemented by reference TRBV28 and TRBJ1-6, the full variable domain reads DVKVTQSSRYLVKRTGEKVFLECVQDMDHENMFWYRQDPGLGLRLIYFSYDVKMKEKGDIPEGYSVSREKKERFSLILESASTNQTSMYLCASRPGQGAGSPLHFGNGTRLTVT.

V gene TRBV7-9 combines with J gene TRBJ2-3, with D maybe TRBD2 (6 bases). The CDR3 runs to 17 residues. Germline V lookup: CDR1 SEHNR, CDR2 FQNEAQ (reference sequence). V lost 2 bases to trimming and J lost 1 base, with 16 bases between them. In DNA form, the CDR3 reads TGTGCCAGCAGCTTAAGCGGTAGAGGGACTCGCACAGATACGCAGTATTTT. Protein product: CASSLSGRGTRTDTQYF.

The CDR3 reads CASSEGARAFF. CDR3 in DNA: TGTGCCAGCAGCGAGGGGGCGCGAGCTTTCTTT. This chain links TRBV6-6 with TRBJ1-1; 7 bases line up with TRBD1. The ends lost 6 bases at V and 10 bases at J; junction bases unmatched: 5. Germline V gives CDR1 MNHNY, CDR2 SVGAGI (reference sequence). The CDR3 totals 11 residues.

This chain links TRBV25-1 with TRBJ2-2, with D perhaps matching TRBD1 (5 bases). This CDR3 region has 15 residues. CDR1 MGHDK and CDR2 SYGVNS come from the germline V gene. The germline V and J ends were trimmed by 4 bases and 2 bases, with 11 bases remaining between them. CDR3 in DNA: TGTGCCAGCAGTGGGACACCCATTAACACCGGGGAGCTGTTTTTT. Translating gives CASSGTPINTGELFF.